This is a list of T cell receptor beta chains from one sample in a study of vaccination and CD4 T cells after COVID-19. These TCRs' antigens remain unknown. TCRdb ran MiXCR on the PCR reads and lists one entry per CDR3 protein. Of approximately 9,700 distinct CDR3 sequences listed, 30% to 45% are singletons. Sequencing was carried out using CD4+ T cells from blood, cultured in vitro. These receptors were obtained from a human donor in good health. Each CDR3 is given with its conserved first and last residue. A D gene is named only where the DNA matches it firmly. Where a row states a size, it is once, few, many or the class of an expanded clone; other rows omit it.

CDR3 DNA: TGTGCCACCAGCAGGGGGGACAGGGGCGGTGTGGAGACCCAGTACTTC
CDR3 protein: CATSRGDRGGVETQYF
V gene: TRBV15
J gene: TRBJ2-5
D gene: TRBD1
clone size: medium-sized

CDR3 DNA: TGTGCCACTACTAAAGGGGGGACTAGGGCTTTAGAAGAGTATTTT
CDR3 protein: CATTKGGTRALEEYF
V gene: TRBV6-1
J gene: TRBJ2-3
D gene: TRBD2
clone size: -

CDR3 DNA: TGTGCCAGCAGTTACTCAGTCCGGGACAGGGGAACCCCCTGGTTT
CDR3 protein: CASSYSVRDRGTPWF
V gene: TRBV6-5
J gene: TRBJ1-1
D gene: TRBD1
clone size: -

CDR3 DNA: TGCAGTGCTAGGATAGCGGGAGTCCACGAGCAGTACTTC
CDR3 protein: CSARIAGVHEQYF
V gene: TRBV20-1
J gene: TRBJ2-7
D gene: TRBD2
clone size: few

CDR3 DNA: TGTGCCAGCAGTTACTCGCGGGGGCTCGGGGTCCGCGAGCAGTACTTC
CDR3 protein: CASSYSRGLGVREQYF
V gene: TRBV6-4
J gene: TRBJ2-7
D gene: -
clone size: few

CDR3 DNA: TGTGCCAGCAGTGGAGCATATAGCAATCAGCCCCAGCATTTT
CDR3 protein: CASSGAYSNQPQHF
V gene: TRBV6-2/TRBV6-3
J gene: TRBJ1-5
D gene: -
clone size: few

CDR3 DNA: TGTGCCACCAGTGACCGCCAGGCGGGAGCCTACAATGAGCAGTTCTTC
CDR3 protein: CATSDRQAGAYNEQFF
V gene: TRBV24-1
J gene: TRBJ2-1
D gene: TRBD2
clone size: -

CDR3 DNA: TGCAGAGCTAGGCAGGGGGGAGGTCCCCAAGAGACCCAGTACTTC
CDR3 protein: CRARQGGGPQETQYF
V gene: TRBV20-1
J gene: TRBJ2-5
D gene: -
clone size: -

CDR3 DNA: TGTGCCACCAGCAGGACAGGGTACAATGAGCAGTTCTTC
CDR3 protein: CATSRTGYNEQFF
V gene: TRBV15
J gene: TRBJ2-1
D gene: TRBD1
clone size: -

CDR3 DNA: TGTGCCAGCAGCCCAACGGGCAACGAGCAGTACTTC
CDR3 protein: CASSPTGNEQYF
V gene: TRBV11-1
J gene: TRBJ2-7
D gene: -
clone size: -

CDR3 DNA: TGTGCCAGCAGCTCCCACAGGGGATCAGAGACCCAGTACTTC
CDR3 protein: CASSSHRGSETQYF
V gene: TRBV7-3
J gene: TRBJ2-5
D gene: TRBD1
clone size: -

CDR3 DNA: TGTGCCACCAGTGATAACGACAGGGACGAGCAGTACTTC
CDR3 protein: CATSDNDRDEQYF
V gene: TRBV24-1
J gene: TRBJ2-7
D gene: TRBD1
clone size: -

CDR3 DNA: TGTGCCAGCAGCTTCTACGACAGGGAACAGGCTGGCTACACCTTC
CDR3 protein: CASSFYDREQAGYTF
V gene: TRBV5-5
J gene: TRBJ1-2
D gene: TRBD1
clone size: -

CDR3 DNA: TGTGCCAGCAGTTTACTTCCCAGGGGCGGGGAAAAACTGTTTTTT
CDR3 protein: CASSLLPRGGEKLFF
V gene: TRBV28
J gene: TRBJ1-4
D gene: -
clone size: -

CDR3 DNA: TGTGCCAGCAGTGGTTCGGCAGACGCGAACACCGGGGAGCTGTTTTTT
CDR3 protein: CASSGSADANTGELFF
V gene: TRBV6-1
J gene: TRBJ2-2
D gene: -
clone size: -

CDR3 DNA: TGTGCCAGCAGCCCAGGGACAGCGCTCGGTTCACCCCTCCACTTT
CDR3 protein: CASSPGTALGSPLHF
V gene: TRBV7-2
J gene: TRBJ1-6
D gene: TRBD1
clone size: few

CDR3 DNA: TGTGCCAGCACACTAGGAATAGGGACTGAAGCTTTCTTT
CDR3 protein: CASTLGIGTEAFF
V gene: TRBV6-2/TRBV6-3
J gene: TRBJ1-1
D gene: -
clone size: few

CDR3 DNA: TGTGCCAGCACCAAGGGGACAGGGGGGACTGAAGCTTTCTTT
CDR3 protein: CASTKGTGGTEAFF
V gene: TRBV3-1
J gene: TRBJ1-1
D gene: TRBD1
clone size: -

CDR3 DNA: TGTGCCAGCGATCGGACAGGGCTTGGTCAGCCCCAGCATTTT
CDR3 protein: CASDRTGLGQPQHF
V gene: TRBV6-1
J gene: TRBJ1-5
D gene: TRBD1
clone size: few

CDR3 DNA: TGCAGTGCCGATCACACCAGCTCCTACAATGAGCAGTTCTTC
CDR3 protein: CSADHTSSYNEQFF
V gene: TRBV20-1
J gene: TRBJ2-1
D gene: -
clone size: few

CDR3 DNA: TGCAGTGCACGAGCGGGGATTGGCAATCAGCCCCAGCATTTT
CDR3 protein: CSARAGIGNQPQHF
V gene: TRBV20-1
J gene: TRBJ1-5
D gene: -
clone size: medium-sized

CDR3 DNA: TGCAGCGTTGTTCAGCGGGAGTATAGTGAGCAGTTCTTC
CDR3 protein: CSVVQREYSEQFF
V gene: TRBV29-1
J gene: TRBJ2-1
D gene: TRBD2
clone size: -

CDR3 DNA: TGTGCCAGCAGCAATGGACTAGCGGCCTACAATGAGCAGTTCTTC
CDR3 protein: CASSNGLAAYNEQFF
V gene: TRBV7-2
J gene: TRBJ2-1
D gene: TRBD2
clone size: -

CDR3 DNA: TGTGCCAGCAGTGATCGGGTAGCGCGCACCGGGGAGCTGTTTTTT
CDR3 protein: CASSDRVARTGELFF
V gene: TRBV25-1
J gene: TRBJ2-2
D gene: -
clone size: few

CDR3 DNA: TGTGCCAGCAGTTTAGGGACAGGGGGCGGTCAGCCCCAGCATTTT
CDR3 protein: CASSLGTGGGQPQHF
V gene: TRBV28
J gene: TRBJ1-5
D gene: TRBD1
clone size: -

CDR3 DNA: TGCAGTGCCAGTCATAGGACTTTCAACTACGAGCAGTACTTC
CDR3 protein: CSASHRTFNYEQYF
V gene: TRBV20-1
J gene: TRBJ2-7
D gene: -
clone size: -

CDR3 DNA: TGCGCCAGCAGCCCAGGAGCTCAAGAGACCCAGTACTTC
CDR3 protein: CASSPGAQETQYF
V gene: TRBV4-3
J gene: TRBJ2-5
D gene: -
clone size: -

CDR3 DNA: TGTGCCAGCAGTCCGCTTGGCAGGGGTGATTCGGCTTTCTTT
CDR3 protein: CASSPLGRGDSAFF
V gene: TRBV27
J gene: TRBJ1-1
D gene: -
clone size: few

CDR3 DNA: TGCAGTGCCTTGGACATCTTGAGCTCCTACGAGCAGTACTTC
CDR3 protein: CSALDILSSYEQYF
V gene: TRBV20-1
J gene: TRBJ2-7
D gene: -
clone size: -

CDR3 DNA: TGTGCCAGCAGCCTCGCCCATGGCAATGAGCAGTTCTTC
CDR3 protein: CASSLAHGNEQFF
V gene: TRBV7-3
J gene: TRBJ2-1
D gene: -
clone size: -

CDR3 DNA: TGTGCCAGCAGTTACACAGGGGCGAGCTCCTATAATTCACCCCTCCACTTT
CDR3 protein: CASSYTGASSYNSPLHF
V gene: TRBV6-2/TRBV6-3
J gene: TRBJ1-6
D gene: TRBD1
clone size: once

CDR3 DNA: TGTGCCAGCAGCAACCGGGGTCCTCACGAGCAGTACTTC
CDR3 protein: CASSNRGPHEQYF
V gene: TRBV7-2
J gene: TRBJ2-7
D gene: -
clone size: -